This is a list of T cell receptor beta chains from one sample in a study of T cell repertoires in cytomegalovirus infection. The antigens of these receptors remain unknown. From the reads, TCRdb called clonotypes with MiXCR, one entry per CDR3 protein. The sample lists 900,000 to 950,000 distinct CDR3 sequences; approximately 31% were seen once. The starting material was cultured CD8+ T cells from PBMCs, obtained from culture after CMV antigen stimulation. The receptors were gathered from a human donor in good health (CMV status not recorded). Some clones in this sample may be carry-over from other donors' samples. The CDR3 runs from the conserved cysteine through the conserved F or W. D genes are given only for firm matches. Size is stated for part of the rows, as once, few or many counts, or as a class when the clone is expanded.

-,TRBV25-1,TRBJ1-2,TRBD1,CASSGVLTGGYGYTF,TGTGCCAGCAGTGGGGTCCTGACAGGGGGCTATGGCTACACCTTC
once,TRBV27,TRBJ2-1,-,CANGYSYNEQFF,TGTGCCAACGGTTACTCCTACAATGAGCAGTTCTTC
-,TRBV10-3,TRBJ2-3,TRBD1,CAIRKWDRRFIDTQYF,TGTGCCATCAGAAAATGGGACAGGAGGTTCATAGATACGCAGTATTTT
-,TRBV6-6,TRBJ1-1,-,CASPRGTEAFF,TGTGCCAGCCCCCGGGGCACTGAAGCTTTCTTT
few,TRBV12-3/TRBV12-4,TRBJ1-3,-,CASVGQGWSGNTIYF,TGTGCCAGCGTCGGTCAGGGTTGGTCTGGAAACACCATATATTTT
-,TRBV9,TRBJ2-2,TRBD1,CASSPRGRDTGELFF,TGTGCCAGCAGCCCGAGGGGGCGAGACACCGGGGAGCTGTTTTTT
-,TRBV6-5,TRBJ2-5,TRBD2,CASSSMGLAIETQYF,TGTGCCAGCAGTTCCATGGGACTAGCGATAGAGACCCAGTACTTC
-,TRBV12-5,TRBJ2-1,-,CASGTDYSNEQFF,TGTGCTAGTGGGACGGATTACTCTAATGAGCAGTTCTTC
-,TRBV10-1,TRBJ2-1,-,CASSESVGSSYNEQFF,TGCGCCAGCAGTGAGTCGGTGGGGTCCTCCTACAATGAGCAGTTCTTC
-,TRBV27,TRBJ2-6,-,CASSPRTEVNVLTF,TGTGCCAGCAGTCCTCGGACGGAGGTCAACGTCCTGACTTTC
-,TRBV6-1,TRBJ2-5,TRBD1,CASSGRTGVLKTQYF,TGTGCCAGCAGTGGCCGGACAGGGGTCTTAAAGACCCAGTACTTC
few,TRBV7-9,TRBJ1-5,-,CASSLALSQPQHF,TGTGCCAGCAGCTTAGCGTTGAGCCAGCCCCAGCATTTT
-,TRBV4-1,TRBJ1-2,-,CASSQVHPPSYGYTF,TGCGCCAGCAGCCAAGTACACCCCCCTTCCTATGGCTACACCTTC
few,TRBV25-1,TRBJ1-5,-,CASSGRGLNQPQHF,TGTGCCAGCAGTGGCCGGGGACTGAATCAGCCCCAGCATTTT
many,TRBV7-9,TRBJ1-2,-,CASSLPPGPGGYGYTF,TGTGCCAGCAGCCTACCCCCGGGACCCGGGGGCTATGGCTACACCTTC
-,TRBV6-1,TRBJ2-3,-,CASSDPPGAPPDTQYF,TGTGCCAGCAGTGACCCTCCGGGGGCGCCCCCAGATACGCAGTATTTT
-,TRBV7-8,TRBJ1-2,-,CASSLALGGEVGGYTF,TGTGCCAGCAGCTTAGCCTTGGGGGGCGAAGTAGGTGGCTACACCTTC
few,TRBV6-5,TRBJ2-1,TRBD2,CASSYSLLAGEVNEQFF,TGTGCCAGCAGTTACTCGTTACTAGCGGGGGAAGTCAATGAGCAGTTCTTC
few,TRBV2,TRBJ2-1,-,CASSSLGTYNEQFF,TGTGCCAGCAGCTCCCTTGGGACCTACAATGAGCAGTTCTTC
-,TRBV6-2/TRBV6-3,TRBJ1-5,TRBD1,CASRGRDRFNQPQHF,TGTGCCAGCAGAGGCCGGGACAGGTTCAATCAGCCCCAGCATTTT
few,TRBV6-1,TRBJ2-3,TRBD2,CASSWAGGVSDTQYF,TGTGCCAGCAGTTGGGCTGGGGGGGTTTCAGATACGCAGTATTTT
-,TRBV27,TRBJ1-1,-,CASSLIGGQSGEAFF,TGTGCCAGCAGTTTAATTGGCGGTCAGAGCGGTGAAGCTTTCTTT
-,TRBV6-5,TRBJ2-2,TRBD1,CASRFDREPNTGELFF,TGTGCCAGCAGATTCGACAGGGAGCCGAACACCGGGGAGCTGTTTTTT
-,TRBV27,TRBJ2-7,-,CASSLGRVEEQYF,TGTGCCAGCAGTTTGGGCAGGGTGGAGGAGCAGTACTTC
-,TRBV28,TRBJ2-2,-,CASSPRSLLNTGELFF,TGTGCCAGCAGCCCGAGAAGCTTATTAAACACCGGGGAGCTGTTTTTT
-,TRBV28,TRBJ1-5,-,CASSFELSNQPQHF,TGTGCCAGCAGCTTCGAACTTAGCAATCAGCCCCAGCATTTT
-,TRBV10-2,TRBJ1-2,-,CASSETDAGRGDGYTF,TGCGCCAGCAGTGAAACGGACGCTGGGCGGGGAGATGGCTACACCTTC
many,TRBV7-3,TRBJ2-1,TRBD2,CASSLMRAGVRNEQFF,TGTGCCAGCAGCTTAATGAGGGCGGGGGTTAGAAATGAGCAGTTCTTC
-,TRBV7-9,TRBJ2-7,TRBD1,CASTQTGTGFHEQYF,TGTGCCAGCACCCAGACCGGGACAGGGTTCCACGAGCAGTACTTC
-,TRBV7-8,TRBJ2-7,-,CASNIGTPLGEQYF,TGTGCCAGCAACATAGGGACTCCCCTTGGCGAGCAGTACTTC
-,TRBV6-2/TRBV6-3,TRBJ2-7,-,CASSYRGDPYEQYF,TGTGCCAGCAGTTACAGGGGGGACCCCTACGAGCAGTACTTC
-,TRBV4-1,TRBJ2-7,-,CASSQRQTYEQYF,TGCGCCAGCAGCCAAAGGCAGACCTACGAGCAGTACTTC
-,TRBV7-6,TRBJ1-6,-,CASGPNPTNSPLHF,TGTGCCAGCGGCCCTAATCCTACCAATTCACCCCTCCACTTT
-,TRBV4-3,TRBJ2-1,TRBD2,CASSFRVAGALNEQFF,TGCGCCAGCAGCTTCCGAGTAGCGGGGGCTCTCAATGAGCAGTTCTTC
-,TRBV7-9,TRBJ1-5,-,CASSLSASRPQHF,TGTGCCAGCAGCTTAAGTGCCTCTAGGCCCCAGCATTTT
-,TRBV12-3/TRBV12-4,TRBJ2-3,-,CASSLFSPRISTDTQYF,TGTGCCAGCAGTTTGTTTAGTCCGAGGATAAGCACAGATACGCAGTATTTT
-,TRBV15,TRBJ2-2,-,CATSRDRTGPRTGELFF,TGTGCCACCAGCAGAGATCGCACGGGGCCGAGGACCGGGGAGCTGTTTTTT
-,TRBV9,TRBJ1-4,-,CASSFRQSSNEKLFF,TGTGCCAGCAGCTTCCGACAGAGTAGTAATGAAAAACTGTTTTTT
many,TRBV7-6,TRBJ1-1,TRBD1,CASSAGQGGTEAFF,TGTGCCAGCAGCGCAGGACAGGGAGGAACTGAAGCTTTCTTT
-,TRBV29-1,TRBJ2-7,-,CSVERQDPYEQYF,TGCAGCGTTGAACGGCAGGACCCCTACGAGCAGTACTTC
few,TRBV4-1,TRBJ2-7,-,CASSPPNRDAGHEQYF,TGCGCCAGCAGCCCCCCGAACAGGGACGCGGGCCACGAGCAGTACTTC
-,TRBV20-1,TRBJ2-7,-,CSAPIGGEQYF,TGCAGTGCACCCATCGGGGGCGAGCAGTACTTC
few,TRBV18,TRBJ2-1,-,CASSLGTSLYNEQFF,TGTGCCAGCTCACTCGGGACATCACTCTACAATGAGCAGTTCTTC
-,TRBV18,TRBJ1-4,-,CASSGEGQKLFF,TGTGCCAGCTCAGGGGAAGGGCAAAAACTGTTTTTT
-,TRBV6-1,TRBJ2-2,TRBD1,CASSLTRDRGFTGELFF,TGTGCCAGCAGCCTCACCCGGGACAGGGGATTCACCGGGGAGCTGTTTTTT
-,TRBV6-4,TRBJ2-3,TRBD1,CASRGQGDTDTQYF,TGTGCCAGCAGGGGACAGGGCGACACAGATACGCAGTATTTT
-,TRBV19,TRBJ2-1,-,CASSNMVEQFF,TGTGCCAGTAGCAACATGGTTGAGCAGTTCTTC
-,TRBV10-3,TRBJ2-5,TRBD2,CAISDSTIAGGPGETQYF,TGTGCCATCAGTGACTCGACCATAGCGGGGGGGCCGGGAGAGACCCAGTACTTC
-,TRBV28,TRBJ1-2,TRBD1,CASRLDRAVRLGYTF,TGTGCCAGCAGACTGGACAGGGCCGTTCGTTTGGGCTACACCTTC